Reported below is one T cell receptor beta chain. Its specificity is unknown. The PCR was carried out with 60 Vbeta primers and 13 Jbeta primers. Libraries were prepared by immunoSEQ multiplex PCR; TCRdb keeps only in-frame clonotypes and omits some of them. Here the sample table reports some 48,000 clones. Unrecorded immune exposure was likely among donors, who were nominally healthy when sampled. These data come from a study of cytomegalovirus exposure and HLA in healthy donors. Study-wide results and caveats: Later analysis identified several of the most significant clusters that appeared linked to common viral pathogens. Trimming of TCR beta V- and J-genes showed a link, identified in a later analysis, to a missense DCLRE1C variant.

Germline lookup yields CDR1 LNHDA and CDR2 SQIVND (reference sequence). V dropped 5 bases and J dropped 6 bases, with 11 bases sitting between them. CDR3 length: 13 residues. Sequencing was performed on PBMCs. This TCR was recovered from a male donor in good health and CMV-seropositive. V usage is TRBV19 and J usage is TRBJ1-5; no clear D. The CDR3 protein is CASSAAAGQPQHF. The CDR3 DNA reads TGTGCCAGTAGTGCAGCCGCAGGTCAGCCCCAGCATTTT.